This T cell receptor beta chain was found in a study of early T cells in non-severe SARS-CoV-2 infection (dated by TCRdb to the early 2020s). Background for the entire study: TCR sequencing used bulk RNA from unsorted whole blood, so alpha and beta chains could not be paired.

The study at large found these results: Matching against VDJdb was skewed toward anti-spike CD8 responses, likely underestimated virus-specific expansions, and missed private and CD4 specificities.

V is cut by 2 bases and J by 2 bases, and the space between the germline ends is 15 bases. Per the germline V gene, KGHSH is the CDR1 and LQKENI is the CDR2. The CDR3 starts with the cysteine, ends with the phenylalanine, and has 16 residues. Just the 48-base CDR3 DNA is kept, in frame starting at base 1. The library was prepared using 5' RACE. Sequencing was carried out with a NextSeq 500. The TCR library protocol attached unique molecular identifiers to individual cDNA molecules to correct for sequencing error and PCR bias. Sequencing covered both TCR alpha and beta chains, and within each sample the abundances of alpha and beta sequences were tightly co-correlated. Processing in the source paper ran as follows. Decombinator V4 was used to annotate TCR sequences for V gene, J gene and CDR3. TCRs were defined as expanded if a significant change between any two time points was detected under a Poisson model with p below 0.0001. TCR abundances were normalised to the total number of TCRs sequenced in each sample and reported as counts per million. MAIT TCRs were defined by TRAV1-2 paired with TRAJ12, TRAJ20 or TRAJ33, and iNKT TCRs by TRAV10 paired with TRAJ18. VDJdb, accessed 1 November 2021, was searched for CMV, EBV and SARS-CoV-2 annotated TCRs, with TCRs annotated for multiple antigens excluded. TCRdb itself trimmed the public reads at Q25 with fastp, ran MiXCR and retained productive beta chains. Each CDR3 protein gets just one entry, which takes the most common genes and DNA from the rows behind it. The V and J calls shown here were made by TCRdb, not taken from the authors' results. This sample holds 70,000 to 95,000 distinct CDR3 sequences; about 15% were observed only once. The ten biggest clones cover less than 0.6% of the sample.

This clonotype was counted at least ten times. What antigen it recognizes has not been identified. No much larger clone is present one base from it, and per-base qualities are unavailable. Set within a cohort of healthcare workers in London, UK, this nested case-control study involved weekly PCR testing of nasopharyngeal swabs along with blood sampling. Healthcare workers were recruited during the week of the UK lockdown, between 23 and 31 March 2020, and followed weekly for up to 16 weeks. The sequenced sample consisted of whole blood. The sequence derives from an adult who was a healthcare worker with PCR-confirmed SARS-CoV-2 infection or an uninfected control (not recorded which). Recombination linked TRBV18 to TRBJ1-2, and possibly TRBD1, on 6 matching bases. This receptor carries the CDR3 CASSPTILGGNYGYTF. The nucleotide sequence reads as follows: TGTGCCAGCTCACCAACTATTCTGGGGGGCAACTATGGCTACACCTTC.